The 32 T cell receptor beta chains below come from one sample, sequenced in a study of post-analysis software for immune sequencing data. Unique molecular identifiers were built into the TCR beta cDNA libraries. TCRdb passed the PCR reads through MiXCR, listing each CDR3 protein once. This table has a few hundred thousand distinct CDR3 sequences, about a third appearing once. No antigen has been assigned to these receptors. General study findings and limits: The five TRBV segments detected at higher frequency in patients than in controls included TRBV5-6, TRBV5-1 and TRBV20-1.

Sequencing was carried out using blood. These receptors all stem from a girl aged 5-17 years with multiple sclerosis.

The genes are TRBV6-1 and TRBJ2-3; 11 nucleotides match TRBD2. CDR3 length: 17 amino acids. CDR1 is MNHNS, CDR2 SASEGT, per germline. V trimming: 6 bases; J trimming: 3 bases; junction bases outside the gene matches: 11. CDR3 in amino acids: CASSGVSGGAGTDTQYF. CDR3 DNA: TGTGCCAGCAGCGGAGTTAGCGGGGGGGCCGGAACAGATACGCAGTATTTT.

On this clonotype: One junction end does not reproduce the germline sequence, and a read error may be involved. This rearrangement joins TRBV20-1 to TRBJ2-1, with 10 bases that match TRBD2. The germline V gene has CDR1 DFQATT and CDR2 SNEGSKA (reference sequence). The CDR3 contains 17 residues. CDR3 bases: TGCAGTGCTAGACCGGGACTAGCGATCAGCTCCTACAATAAGCAGTTCTTC. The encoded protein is CSARPGLAISSYNKQFF.

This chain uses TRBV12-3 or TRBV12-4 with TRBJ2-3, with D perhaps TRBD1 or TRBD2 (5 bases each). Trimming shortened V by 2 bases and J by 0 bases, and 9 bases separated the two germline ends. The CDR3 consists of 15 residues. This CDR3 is CASSLTGTSTDTQYF. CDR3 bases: TGTGCCAGCAGTTTAACGGGGACGAGCACAGATACGCAGTATTTT.

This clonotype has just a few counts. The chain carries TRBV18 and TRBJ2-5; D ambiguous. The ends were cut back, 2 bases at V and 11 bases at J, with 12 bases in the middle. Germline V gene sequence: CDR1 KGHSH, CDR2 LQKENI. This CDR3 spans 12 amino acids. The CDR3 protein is CASSPRRGEQYF. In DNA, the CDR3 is TGTGCCAGCTCACCAAGGAGAGGAGAGCAGTACTTC.

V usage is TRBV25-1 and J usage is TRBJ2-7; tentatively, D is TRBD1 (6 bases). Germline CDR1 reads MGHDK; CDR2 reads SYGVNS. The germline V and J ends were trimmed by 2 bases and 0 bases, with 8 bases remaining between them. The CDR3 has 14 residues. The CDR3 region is CASSEEDSSYEQYF. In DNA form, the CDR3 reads TGTGCCAGCAGTGAAGAGGACAGCTCCTACGAGCAGTACTTC.

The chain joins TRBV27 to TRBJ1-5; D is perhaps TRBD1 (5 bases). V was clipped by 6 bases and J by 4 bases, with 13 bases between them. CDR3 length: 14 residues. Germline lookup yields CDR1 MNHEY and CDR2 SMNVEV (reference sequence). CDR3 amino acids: CASRLGGSNQPQHF. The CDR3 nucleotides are TGTGCCAGCAGGCTGGGGGGGTCTAATCAGCCCCAGCATTTT.

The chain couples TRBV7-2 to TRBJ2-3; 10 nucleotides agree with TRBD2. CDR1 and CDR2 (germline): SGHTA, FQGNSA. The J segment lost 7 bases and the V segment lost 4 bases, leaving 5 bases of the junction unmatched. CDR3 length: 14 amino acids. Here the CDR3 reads CASSSTSGRNTQYF. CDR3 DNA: TGTGCCAGCAGCTCGACTAGCGGGCGGAATACGCAGTATTTT.

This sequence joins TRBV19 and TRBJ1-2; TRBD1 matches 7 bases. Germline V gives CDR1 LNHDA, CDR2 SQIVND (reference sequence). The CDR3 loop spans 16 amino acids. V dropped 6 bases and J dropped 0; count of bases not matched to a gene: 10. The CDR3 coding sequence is TGTGCCAGTAGACTCGTCAGGGGGGGGTCTAACTATGGCTACACCTTC. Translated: CASRLVRGGSNYGYTF. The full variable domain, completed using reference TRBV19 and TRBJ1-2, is DGGITQSPKYLFRKEGQNVTLSCEQNLNHDAMYWYRQDPGQGLRLIYYSQIVNDFQKGDIAEGYSVSREKKESFPLTVTSAQKNPTAFYLCASRLVRGGSNYGYTFGSGTRLTVV.

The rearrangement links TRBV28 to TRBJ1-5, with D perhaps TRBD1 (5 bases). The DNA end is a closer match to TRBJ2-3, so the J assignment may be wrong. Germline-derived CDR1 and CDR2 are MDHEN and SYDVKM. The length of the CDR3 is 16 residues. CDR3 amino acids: CASSLSGLQVGQPQYF. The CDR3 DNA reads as TGTGCCAGCAGTTTATCCGGGCTACAGGTGGGGCAGCCCCAGTATTTT.

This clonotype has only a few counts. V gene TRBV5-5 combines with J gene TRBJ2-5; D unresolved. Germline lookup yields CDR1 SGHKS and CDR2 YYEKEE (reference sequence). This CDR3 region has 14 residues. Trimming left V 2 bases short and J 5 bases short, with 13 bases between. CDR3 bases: TGTGCCAGCAGCTTCCTGGGCCTCGTGGAGACCCAGTACTTC. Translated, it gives CASSFLGLVETQYF.

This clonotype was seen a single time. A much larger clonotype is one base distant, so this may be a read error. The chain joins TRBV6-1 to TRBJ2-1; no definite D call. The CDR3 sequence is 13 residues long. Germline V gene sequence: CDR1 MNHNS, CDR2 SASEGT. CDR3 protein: CTSSPEEYNEQFF. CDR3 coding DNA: TGTACCAGCAGTCCCGAGGAGTACAATGAGCAGTTCTTC.

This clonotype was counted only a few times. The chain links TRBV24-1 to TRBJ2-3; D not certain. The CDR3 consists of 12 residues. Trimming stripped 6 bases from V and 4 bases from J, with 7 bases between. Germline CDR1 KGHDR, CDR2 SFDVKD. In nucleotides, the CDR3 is TGTGCCACCAGTCATGAAGCAGATACGCAGTATTTT. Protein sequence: CATSHEADTQYF.

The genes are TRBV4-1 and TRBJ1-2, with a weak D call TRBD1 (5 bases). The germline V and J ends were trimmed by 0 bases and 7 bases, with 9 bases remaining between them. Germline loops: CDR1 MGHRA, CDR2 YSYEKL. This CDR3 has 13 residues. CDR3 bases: TGCGCCAGCAGCCAAGAGGGTAGGGGTGGCTACACCTTC. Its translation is CASSQEGRGGYTF.

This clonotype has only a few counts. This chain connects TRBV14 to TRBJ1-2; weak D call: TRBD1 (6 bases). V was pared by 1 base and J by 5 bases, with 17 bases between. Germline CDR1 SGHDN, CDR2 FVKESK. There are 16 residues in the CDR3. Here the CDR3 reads CASSQGVLDRTYGYTF. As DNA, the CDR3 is TGTGCCAGCAGCCAAGGAGTACTTGACAGGACTTATGGCTACACCTTC.

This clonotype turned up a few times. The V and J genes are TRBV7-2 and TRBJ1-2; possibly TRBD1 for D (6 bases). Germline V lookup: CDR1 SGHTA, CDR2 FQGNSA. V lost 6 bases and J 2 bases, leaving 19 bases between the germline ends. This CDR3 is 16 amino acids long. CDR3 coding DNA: TGTGCCAGCAGTCCCTATGGGTTAACAGGGAACTATGGCTACACCTTC. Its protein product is CASSPYGLTGNYGYTF.

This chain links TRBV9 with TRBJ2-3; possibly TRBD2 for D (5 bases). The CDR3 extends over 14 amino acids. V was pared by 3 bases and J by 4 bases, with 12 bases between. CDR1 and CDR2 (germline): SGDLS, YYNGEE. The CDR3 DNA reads TGTGCCAGCAGCGCTGAGGGAGCTGCAGATACGCAGTATTTT. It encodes CASSAEGAADTQYF.

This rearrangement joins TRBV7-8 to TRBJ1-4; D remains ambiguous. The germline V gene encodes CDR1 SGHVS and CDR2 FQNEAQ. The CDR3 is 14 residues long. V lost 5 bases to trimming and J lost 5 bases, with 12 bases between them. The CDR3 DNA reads TGTGCCAGCAGCCCCTGGGTGGGAAATGAAAAACTGTTTTTT. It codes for CASSPWVGNEKLFF.

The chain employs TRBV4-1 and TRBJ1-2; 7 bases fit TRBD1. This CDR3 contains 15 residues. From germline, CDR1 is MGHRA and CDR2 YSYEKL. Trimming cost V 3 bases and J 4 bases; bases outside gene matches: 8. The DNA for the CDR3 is TGCGCCAGCAGCCAGGGGGGCAGGGGGACCTATGGCTACACCTTC. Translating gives CASSQGGRGTYGYTF.

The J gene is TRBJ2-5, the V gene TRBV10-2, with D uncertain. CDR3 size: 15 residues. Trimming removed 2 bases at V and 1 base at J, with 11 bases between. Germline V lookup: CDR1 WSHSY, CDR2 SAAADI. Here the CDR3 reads CASSETLQFQETQYF. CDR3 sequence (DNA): TGCGCCAGCAGTGAGACTCTACAGTTCCAAGAGACCCAGTACTTC.

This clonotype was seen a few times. The CDR3 DNA reads TGTGCCAGCGGCCGGGACAGGGGGCCCTCAGAGACCCAGTACTTC. Protein: CASGRDRGPSETQYF. The chain uses TRBV2 and TRBJ2-5, with TRBD1 identical over 12 bases. With V trimmed by 8 bases and J by 4 bases, 8 bases remained unmatched. Germline CDR1 is SNHLY and CDR2 is FYNNEI. The CDR3 spans 15 residues.

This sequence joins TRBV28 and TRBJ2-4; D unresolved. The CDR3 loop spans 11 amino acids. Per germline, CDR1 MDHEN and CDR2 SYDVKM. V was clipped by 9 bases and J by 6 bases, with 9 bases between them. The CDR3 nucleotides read TGTGCCAGTATGGAGCGAAACATTCAGTACTTC. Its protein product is CASMERNIQYF.

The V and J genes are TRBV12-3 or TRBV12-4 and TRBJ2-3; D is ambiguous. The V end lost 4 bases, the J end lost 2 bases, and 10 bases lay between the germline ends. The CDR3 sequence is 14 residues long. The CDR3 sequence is CASSCRPTTDTQYF. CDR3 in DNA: TGTGCCAGCAGTTGCCGACCAACCACAGATACGCAGTATTTT.

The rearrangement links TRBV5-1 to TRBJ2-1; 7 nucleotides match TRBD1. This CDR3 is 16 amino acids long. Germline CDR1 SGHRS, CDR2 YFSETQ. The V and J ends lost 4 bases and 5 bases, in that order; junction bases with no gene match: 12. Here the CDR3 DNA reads TGCGCCAGCAGCCGGATTGGGACAGACCTAAACAATGAGCAGTTCTTC. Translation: CASSRIGTDLNNEQFF.

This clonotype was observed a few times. The CDR3 nucleotides read TGCGCCAGCAGCCCCGGGGGCAGGGGGCATAATGAAAAACTGTTTTTT. Its translation: CASSPGGRGHNEKLFF. The V and J genes are TRBV5-1 and TRBJ1-4; TRBD1 matches at 8 bases. This CDR3 is 16 amino acids long. V lost 4 bases, J lost 4 bases, and 9 bases stayed unmatched. The germline CDR1 and CDR2 sequences are SGHRS and YFSETQ. Using reference TRBV5-1 and TRBJ1-4 for the parts outside the CDR3, the full variable domain is KAGVTQTPRYLIKTRGQQVTLSCSPISGHRSVSWYQQTPGQGLQFLFEYFSETQRNKGNFPGRFSGRQFSNSRSEMNVSTLELGDSALYLCASSPGGRGHNEKLFFGSGTQLSVL.

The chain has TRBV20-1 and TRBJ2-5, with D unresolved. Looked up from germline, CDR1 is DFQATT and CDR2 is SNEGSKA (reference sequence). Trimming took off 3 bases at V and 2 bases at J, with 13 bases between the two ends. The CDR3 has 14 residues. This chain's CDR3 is CSASNRAYQETQYF. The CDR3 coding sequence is TGCAGTGCTAGCAACAGAGCTTATCAAGAGACCCAGTACTTC.

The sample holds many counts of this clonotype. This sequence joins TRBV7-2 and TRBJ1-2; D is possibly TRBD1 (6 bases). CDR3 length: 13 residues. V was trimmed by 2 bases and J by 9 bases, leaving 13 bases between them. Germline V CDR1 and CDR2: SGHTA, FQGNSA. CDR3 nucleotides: TGTGCCAGCAGCTTAAACTTCGGGGGCCGCTACACCTTC. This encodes CASSLNFGGRYTF.

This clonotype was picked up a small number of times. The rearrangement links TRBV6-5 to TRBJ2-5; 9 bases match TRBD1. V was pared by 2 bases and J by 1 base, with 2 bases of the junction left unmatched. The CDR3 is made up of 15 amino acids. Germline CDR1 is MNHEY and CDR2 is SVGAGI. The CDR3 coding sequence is TGTGCCAGCAGTTACAGGGACAGGGCCCAAGAGACCCAGTACTTC. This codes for CASSYRDRAQETQYF.

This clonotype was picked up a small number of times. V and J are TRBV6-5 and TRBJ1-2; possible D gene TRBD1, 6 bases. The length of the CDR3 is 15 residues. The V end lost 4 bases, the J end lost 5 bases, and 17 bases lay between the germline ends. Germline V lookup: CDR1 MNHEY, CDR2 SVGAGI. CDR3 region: CASSSVRGAGYGYTF. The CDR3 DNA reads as TGTGCCAGCAGTTCCGTCCGGGGGGCGGGGTATGGCTACACCTTC.

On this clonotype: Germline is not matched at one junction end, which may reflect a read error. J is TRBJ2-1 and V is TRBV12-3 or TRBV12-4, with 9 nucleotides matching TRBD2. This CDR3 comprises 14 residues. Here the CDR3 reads CASRLAGANNEQFF. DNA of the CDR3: TGTGCCAGCAGGTTAGCGGGGGCCAACAATGAGCAGTTCTTC.

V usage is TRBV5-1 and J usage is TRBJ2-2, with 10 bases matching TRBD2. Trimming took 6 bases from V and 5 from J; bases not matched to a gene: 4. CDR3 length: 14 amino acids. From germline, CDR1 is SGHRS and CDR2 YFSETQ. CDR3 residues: CASKGLATTGELFF. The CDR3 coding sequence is TGCGCCAGCAAGGGACTAGCGACGACCGGGGAGCTGTTTTTT.

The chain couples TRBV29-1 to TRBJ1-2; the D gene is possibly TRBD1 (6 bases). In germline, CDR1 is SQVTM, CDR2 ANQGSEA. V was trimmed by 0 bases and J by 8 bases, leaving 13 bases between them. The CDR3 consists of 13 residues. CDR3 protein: CSVEESDRWGYTF. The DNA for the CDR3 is TGCAGCGTTGAAGAGTCGGACAGATGGGGCTACACCTTC.

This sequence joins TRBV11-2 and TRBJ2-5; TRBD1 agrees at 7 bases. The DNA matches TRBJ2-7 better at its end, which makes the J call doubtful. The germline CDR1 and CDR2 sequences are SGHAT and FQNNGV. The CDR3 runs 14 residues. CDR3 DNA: TGTGCCAGCAGCTTAGATTGGACAGGACGCGAGCAGTACTTC. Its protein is CASSLDWTGREQYF.